The rows below give T cell receptor beta chains drawn from one sample of a study of CD8+ T cells in alopecia areata. Produced via immunoSEQ multiplex PCR; TCRdb's table is partial and in-frame only. The table records more than 200,000 clones, roughly three fifths of them present only once. The sample in question was CD4+ T cells sorted from blood, obtained at week 44, from a patient treated with tofacitinib. All receptors come from a human donor with alopecia areata. CDR3s include the opening cysteine and the closing phenylalanine or tryptophan. The D gene is left open where the match is weak. A clone size is listed for some rows: how often the clone was seen (once, few, many), or a class if it is expanded.

D gene,J gene,clone size,V gene,CDR3 DNA,CDR3 protein
TRBD2,TRBJ2-3,many,TRBV6-6,TGTGCCAGCAGTTCCTCGGGACTAGCCACTACGCATACGCAGTATTTT,CASSSSGLATTHTQYF
TRBD1,TRBJ1-2,.,TRBV5-1,TGCGCCAGCAGCTTATGGTCGTCGGGACAGGGGCGTTACTATGGCTACACCTTC,CASSLWSSGQGRYYGYTF
TRBD2,TRBJ2-3,.,TRBV7-9,TGTGCCAGCAGTATTTCTCTAGCGGGGGGGCCGGACACAGATACGCAGTATTTT,CASSISLAGGPDTDTQYF
TRBD1,TRBJ1-2,.,TRBV2,TGTGCCAGCAGAGGACAGGGCGACTATGGCTACACCTTC,CASRGQGDYGYTF
TRBD1,TRBJ1-6,.,TRBV30,TGTGCCTGGAGTGATGGACAGGGAAGGTCCTATAATTCACCCCTCCACTTT,CAWSDGQGRSYNSPLHF
TRBD1,TRBJ2-1,.,TRBV29-1,TGCAGCGTTAGAAGCCGGGACAGGGGACCAGTTTTTGAGCAGTTCTTC,CSVRSRDRGPVFEQFF
.,TRBJ1-4,.,TRBV29-1,TGCAGCGCGGCCAGGGGCACAACTAATGAAAAACTGTTTTTT,CSAARGTTNEKLFF
.,TRBJ2-3,.,TRBV29-1,TGCAGCGCCCCCGGGTCTACTAGCACAGATACGCAGTATTTT,CSAPGSTSTDTQYF
TRBD1,TRBJ2-3,once,TRBV29-1,TGCAGCGTCGGGGACAGGGCTTTTGCTACTAGCACAGATACGCAGTATTTT,CSVGDRAFATSTDTQYF
.,TRBJ1-5,once,TRBV7-2,TGTGCCAGCAGCTCCGGGGGGGTTCAGCCCCAGCATTTT,CASSSGGVQPQHF
.,TRBJ1-6,many,TRBV9,TGTGCCAGCAGCCCGGGGACGGGAAATTCACCCCTCCACTTT,CASSPGTGNSPLHF
.,TRBJ2-6,.,TRBV13,TGTGCCAGCAGCTTAATAGACTCTGGGGCCAACGTCCTGACTTTC,CASSLIDSGANVLTF
.,TRBJ1-6,.,TRBV4-3,TGCGCCAGCAGCCAAGATGAGAGGGGTGGTTCACCCCTCCACTTT,CASSQDERGGSPLHF
TRBD2,TRBJ2-5,.,TRBV7-6,TGTGCCAGCAGCAAGGCTAGCGGGTCTCAAGGGGAGACCCAGTACTTC,CASSKASGSQGETQYF
.,TRBJ2-1,.,TRBV18,TGTGCCAGCTCACAGACTAGAAACAATGAGCAGTTCTTC,CASSQTRNNEQFF
.,TRBJ1-4,.,TRBV29-1,TGCAGCGCCACTCATGGTAATGAAAAACTGTTTTTT,CSATHGNEKLFF
TRBD2,TRBJ2-5,once,TRBV5-1,TGCGCCAGCACCAGCGGGGGGGCCCAAGAGACCCAGTACTTC,CASTSGGAQETQYF
.,TRBJ1-1,.,TRBV14,TGTGCCAGCAGCCAAATCACGGCCGGCACTGAAGCTTTCTTT,CASSQITAGTEAFF
TRBD2,TRBJ2-2,.,TRBV4-3,TGCGCCAGCAGCCAAGATTGGACTAGCGCGAACACCGGGGAGCTGTTTTTT,CASSQDWTSANTGELFF
.,TRBJ1-5,.,TRBV4-3,TGCGCCAGCAGCCAAGATCTGAGGTCGCGGGGTGGACAGCCCCAGCATTTT,CASSQDLRSRGGQPQHF
.,TRBJ1-1,once,TRBV6-5,TGTGCCAGCACCCTCCAAGTAGGGGGCACTGAAGCTTTCTTT,CASTLQVGGTEAFF
.,TRBJ1-1,.,TRBV29-1,TGCAGCGTTGAAGATTATAAGGTCCAGAGCACTGAAGCTTTCTTT,CSVEDYKVQSTEAFF
.,TRBJ1-2,.,TRBV29-1,TGCAGCGTTGATCCTTGGTTCCCTAAGAACACCTTC,CSVDPWFPKNTF
.,TRBJ2-7,.,TRBV30,TGTGCCTGGAGCCGATTGGAGGGTCGTTCCTACGAGCAGTACTTC,CAWSRLEGRSYEQYF
.,TRBJ2-1,few,TRBV27,TGTGCCAGCAGTTTACACAGGGTTCTGTTCTTC,CASSLHRVLFF
.,TRBJ1-1,once,TRBV11-2,TGTGCCAGCAGCTTAGGGGGAATAAGGGAAGCTTTCTTT,CASSLGGIREAFF
.,TRBJ1-1,.,TRBV29-1,TGCAGCGTCAAGAATAGGGCGGCGGGGAACACTGAAGCTTTCTTT,CSVKNRAAGNTEAFF
.,TRBJ1-1,.,TRBV9,TGTGCCAGCAGTGTCTTGGGGGGAGATGAAGCTTTCTTT,CASSVLGGDEAFF